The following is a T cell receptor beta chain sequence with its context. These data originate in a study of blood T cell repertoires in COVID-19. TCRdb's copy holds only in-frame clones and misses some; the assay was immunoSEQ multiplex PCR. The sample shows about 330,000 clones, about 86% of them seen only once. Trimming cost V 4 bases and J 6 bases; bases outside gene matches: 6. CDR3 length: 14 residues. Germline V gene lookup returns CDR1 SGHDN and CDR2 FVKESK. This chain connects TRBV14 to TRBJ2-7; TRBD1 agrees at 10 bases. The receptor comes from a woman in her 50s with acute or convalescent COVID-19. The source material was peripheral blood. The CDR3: CASSRDRGGFEQYF. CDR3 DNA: TGTGCCAGCAGCCGGGACAGGGGCGGTTTCGAGCAGTACTTC.